Following are 26 T cell receptor beta chains from one sample sequenced in a study of cytomegalovirus exposure and HLA in healthy donors. The PCR made use of 60 Vbeta and 13 Jbeta primers. Profiling relied on immunoSEQ multiplex PCR, and the TCRdb table lists in-frame clones only, not all of them. The top ten clones hold about 0.22% of a sample with about 200,000 clones, approximately 80% of them seen once. The material sequenced was PBMCs. The receptors were gathered from a girl aged 2-10 years in good health and CMV-seronegative.

This clone occurred a few times. V usage is TRBV6-5 and J usage is TRBJ1-1, with D tentatively TRBD1 (6 bases). Per the germline V gene, CDR1 is MNHEY and CDR2 is SVGAGI. The CDR3 sequence is 14 residues long. Trimming cost V 5 bases and J 4 bases, with 14 bases left between them. CDR3 sequence: CASSELQGPTEAFF. In DNA, the CDR3 is TGTGCCAGCAGTGAATTGCAGGGGCCCACTGAAGCTTTCTTT.

This chain connects TRBV19 to TRBJ2-7, with 7 positions matching TRBD2. Germline CDR1 and CDR2: LNHDA and SQIVND (reference sequence). V dropped 5 bases and J dropped 1; count of bases not matched to a gene: 2. The CDR3 covers 13 residues. The DNA of the CDR3 is TGTGCCAGTAGTCGGCGGGAGTCCTACGAGCAGTACTTC. Amino acids: CASSRRESYEQYF.

This chain links TRBV29-1 with TRBJ2-3; 8 bases match TRBD2. Germline assignment: CDR1 SQVTM and CDR2 ANQGSEA. The length of the CDR3 is 14 residues. V shed 5 bases, J shed 1 base, and the junction held 5 bases outside the gene matches. The CDR3 sequence is CSVRTSFGTDTQYF. CDR3 nucleotide sequence: TGCAGCGTTAGGACTAGCTTTGGCACAGATACGCAGTATTTT.

The chain joins TRBV30 to TRBJ2-3; 9 bases map to TRBD1. With V trimmed by 3 bases and J by 14 bases, 9 bases remained unmatched. There are 12 residues in the CDR3. Germline assignment: CDR1 GTSNPN and CDR2 SVGIG (reference sequence). The CDR3 region is CAWSPGTGNLYF. As DNA, the CDR3 is TGTGCCTGGAGCCCTGGGACAGGGAATTTGTATTTT.

In this sample, this clone turned up a few times. The V and J genes are TRBV2 and TRBJ2-7, with D hard to call. V was pared by 3 bases and J by 2 bases, with 5 bases between. The CDR3 loop spans 12 amino acids. The germline CDR1 and CDR2 sequences are SNHLY and FYNNEI. CDR3 loop: CASSEGPYEQYF. The CDR3 DNA reads as TGTGCCAGCAGTGAGGGCCCCTACGAGCAGTACTTC.

The CDR3, as DNA: TGTGCCAGCAGAGGACGAAGACAGACTGAAGCTTTCTTT. Translating gives CASRGRRQTEAFF. The V gene is TRBV6-5, the J gene TRBJ1-1; D might be TRBD1 (5 bases). This CDR3 is 13 amino acids long. V lost 6 bases to trimming and J lost 5 bases, with 13 bases between them. Looked up from germline, CDR1 is MNHEY and CDR2 is SVGAGI.

This rearrangement joins TRBV7-9 to TRBJ2-7; 10 positions agree with TRBD2. The CDR3 is 14 residues long. Germline V gene sequence: CDR1 SEHNR, CDR2 FQNEAQ (reference sequence). Trimming took 5 bases from V and 4 from J; bases not matched to a gene: 5. CDR3 bases: TGTGCCAGCAGCCGTAGCGGGAGGACGTACGAGCAGTACTTC. This translates into CASSRSGRTYEQYF.

The J gene is TRBJ1-1, the V gene TRBV7-9, with D possibly being TRBD1 (5 bases). CDR3 size: 13 residues. CDR1 is SEHNR and CDR2 is FQNEAQ in the germline V gene (reference sequence). V was trimmed by 2 bases and J by 7 bases, leaving 11 bases between them. CDR3 DNA sequence: TGTGCCAGCAGCTTATCAGACGGGGGTGAAGCTTTCTTT. The encoded protein is CASSLSDGGEAFF. Filled out from reference TRBV7-9 and TRBJ1-1, the complete variable domain reads DTGVSQNPRHKITKRGQNVTFRCDPISEHNRLYWYRQTLGQGPEFLTYFQNEAQLEKSRLLSDRFSAERPKGSFSTLEIQRTEQGDSAMYLCASSLSDGGEAFFGQGTRLTVV.

The gene calls are TRBV7-6 and TRBJ2-7, with a tentative D call TRBD2 (5 bases). CDR1 and CDR2 from the germline V gene are SGHVS and FNYEAQ. The CDR3 spans 13 residues. V was pared by 3 bases and J by 3 bases, with 9 bases between. The CDR3 nucleotides are TGTGCCAGCAGCTTCGGGGTGGGCTACGAGCAGTACTTC. As protein: CASSFGVGYEQYF.

J is TRBJ2-7 and V is TRBV10-2, with a possible D match to TRBD2 (6 bases). V was pared by 3 bases and J by 3 bases, with 12 bases between. The CDR3 has 14 amino acids. The V gene's germline CDR1 is WSHSY and CDR2 SAAADI. CDR3 DNA: TGCGCCAGCAGTGATTGGCGGGGTAACTACGAGCAGTACTTC. It translates to CASSDWRGNYEQYF.

This chain joins TRBV29-1 and TRBJ2-2, with a tentative D call TRBD1 (5 bases). Germline CDR1 SQVTM, CDR2 ANQGSEA. Trimming pared 6 bases from V and 5 bases from J, leaving 13 bases between. This CDR3 is built from 13 residues. The CDR3 DNA follows: TGCAGCGTCAGACAGATAGGTACCGGGGAGCTGTTTTTT. Protein: CSVRQIGTGELFF.

The chain employs TRBV6-5 and TRBJ2-7, with 7 nucleotides matching TRBD1. V shed 4 bases, J shed 2 bases, and the junction held 2 bases outside the gene matches. The CDR3 has 13 amino acids. Germline V CDR1 and CDR2: MNHEY, SVGAGI. The CDR3 DNA is TGTGCCAGCAGTTTGACAGGGCCCTACGAGCAGTACTTC. Its translation is CASSLTGPYEQYF.

This clone was recorded once. The chain combines TRBV2 with TRBJ2-2, with 7 bases lining up with TRBD2. After removal of 4 bases from V and 1 base from J, the junction contained 6 bases not matched to a gene. The CDR3 loop spans 16 amino acids. Germline V gene data show CDR1 as SNHLY and CDR2 as FYNNEI. The CDR3: CASSASGGRNTGELFF. CDR3 coding DNA: TGTGCCAGCAGTGCCTCTGGCGGGAGGAACACCGGGGAGCTGTTTTTT. The full variable domain, in which reference TRBV2 and TRBJ2-2 provide the parts outside the CDR3, is EPEVTQTPSHQVTQMGQEVILRCVPISNHLYFYWYRQILGQKVEFLVSFYNNEISEKSEIFDDQFSVERPDGSNFTLKIRSTKLEDSAMYFCASSASGGRNTGELFFGEGSRLTVL.

To note about this clone: Other DNA sequences in this sample translate to the same CDR3. The V gene is TRBV11-2, the J gene TRBJ2-7; D remains ambiguous. The CDR3 runs to 11 residues. The germline CDR1 and CDR2 sequences are SGHAT and FQNNGV. V lost 5 bases and J lost 2, with 4 bases in between. The DNA of the CDR3 is TGTGCCAGCAGCCCGGCCTACGAGCAGTACTTC. Amino acids: CASSPAYEQYF.

There are a few counts of this clone. The V and J genes are TRBV2 and TRBJ2-2; 10 bases are a match to TRBD2. The CDR3 covers 16 residues. The germline V gene has CDR1 SNHLY and CDR2 FYNNEI. With V trimmed by 6 bases and J by 1 base, 5 bases remained unmatched. The CDR3 bases are TGTGCCAGCAGATGGACTAGCGGCCGGAACACCGGGGAGCTGTTTTTT. Translated: CASRWTSGRNTGELFF. Supplemented by reference TRBV2 and TRBJ2-2, the full variable domain reads EPEVTQTPSHQVTQMGQEVILRCVPISNHLYFYWYRQILGQKVEFLVSFYNNEISEKSEIFDDQFSVERPDGSNFTLKIRSTKLEDSAMYFCASRWTSGRNTGELFFGEGSRLTVL.

This chain connects TRBV28 to TRBJ1-2; the match to TRBD1 covers 9 bases. Looked up from germline, CDR1 is MDHEN and CDR2 is SYDVKM. This CDR3 contains 16 residues. Unmatched junction bases numbered 14, after V lost 7 bases and J lost 5 bases. The CDR3 DNA is TGTGCCAGCAAAATAATAGACAGGGGGGTTGAGTATGGCTACACCTTC. Its translation: CASKIIDRGVEYGYTF.

The chain uses TRBV7-9 and TRBJ2-3; 7 bases line up with TRBD2. The CDR3 sequence is 17 residues long. Germline assignment: CDR1 SEHNR and CDR2 FQNEAQ (reference sequence). The trim removed 5 bases at V and 4 bases at J, leaving 15 bases unmatched. Here the CDR3 DNA reads TGTGCCAGCAGCCACCTAGCGGTCAATGTCGCGGCAGATACGCAGTATTTT. This translates into CASSHLAVNVAADTQYF. Filled out from reference TRBV7-9 and TRBJ2-3, the complete variable domain reads DTGVSQNPRHKITKRGQNVTFRCDPISEHNRLYWYRQTLGQGPEFLTYFQNEAQLEKSRLLSDRFSAERPKGSFSTLEIQRTEQGDSAMYLCASSHLAVNVAADTQYFGPGTRLTVL.

The chain joins TRBV6-4 to TRBJ1-5; no firm D call. There are 17 residues in the CDR3. Germline V gene data show CDR1 as MRHNA and CDR2 as SNTAGT. V shed 6 bases and J shed 1 base, with 19 bases lying between them. This CDR3 reads CASRPEPRSGSNQPQHF. The DNA of the CDR3 is TGTGCCAGCAGACCAGAACCCCGGTCGGGAAGCAATCAGCCCCAGCATTTT.

DNA for the CDR3: TGTGCCAGCAGCTTAGTTGGTGGGTCGGGGGACTATGGCTACACCTTC. Protein product: CASSLVGGSGDYGYTF. This chain uses TRBV11-2 with TRBJ1-2; a weak D match, TRBD1 (5 bases). Trimming removed 1 base from V and 3 bases from J, with 15 bases in between. Germline loops: CDR1 SGHAT, CDR2 FQNNGV. The CDR3 runs to 16 residues.

This sequence joins TRBV7-9 and TRBJ2-2; D may be TRBD2 (6 bases). The germline V gene has CDR1 SEHNR and CDR2 FQNEAQ (reference sequence). V was trimmed by 5 bases and J by 1 base, leaving 14 bases between them. The CDR3 runs 16 residues. The CDR3 region is CASSHGLRMNTGELFF. The CDR3 DNA reads as TGTGCCAGCAGCCACGGACTAAGAATGAACACCGGGGAGCTGTTTTTT.

The chain couples TRBV11-2 to TRBJ2-1; TRBD2 agrees at 12 bases. There are 17 residues in the CDR3. Germline lookup yields CDR1 SGHAT and CDR2 FQNNGV. V shed 7 bases and J 7 bases; nucleotides not matched to a gene: 14. In DNA, the CDR3 is TGTGCCAGCACCACCATAGGGGCCGGGACTAGCGGGAATGAGCAGTTCTTC. Amino acid sequence: CASTTIGAGTSGNEQFF.

The chain links TRBV2 to TRBJ1-1; 7 nucleotides agree with TRBD1. With 6 bases clipped from V and 6 bases from J, the junction kept 10 bases outside the gene matches. Germline lookup yields CDR1 SNHLY and CDR2 FYNNEI. CDR3 length: 14 residues. This CDR3 reads CASRVVGQVAEAFF. The CDR3 DNA reads TGTGCCAGCAGGGTCGTTGGACAGGTTGCTGAAGCTTTCTTT.

The chain carries TRBV5-4 and TRBJ2-3; 9 nucleotides align to TRBD2. The germline gives CDR1 SGHNT, CDR2 YYREEE (reference sequence). V lost 1 base to trimming and J lost 1 base; unmatched junction nucleotides: 1. The CDR3 is made up of 15 amino acids. In nucleotides, the CDR3 is TGTGCCAGCAGCTTGTTAGCGGGGGGCACAGATACGCAGTATTTT. Its protein product is CASSLLAGGTDTQYF.

The gene calls are TRBV2 and TRBJ2-3, with D tentatively TRBD1 (6 bases). The CDR3 totals 10 residues. Looked up from germline, CDR1 is SNHLY and CDR2 is FYNNEI. V was cut by 8 bases and J by 9 bases, with 9 bases left in between. The CDR3 bases are TGTGCCAGCCTTGGACAGACGCAGTATTTT. Translation gives CASLGQTQYF.

This clone was found once. V gene TRBV9 combines with J gene TRBJ2-2, with D unclear. This CDR3 region has 13 residues. Germline V gene lookup returns CDR1 SGDLS and CDR2 YYNGEE. V gave up 4 bases and J gave up 4 bases, with 8 bases separating them. The CDR3 protein is CASSFPGTGELFF. The CDR3 nucleotides are TGTGCCAGCAGCTTCCCGGGCACCGGGGAGCTGTTTTTT.

The rearrangement uses TRBV19 and TRBJ1-4, with D possibly being TRBD1 (5 bases). V lost 11 bases and J 13 bases, leaving 14 bases between the germline ends. The CDR3 loop spans 10 amino acids. Germline values: CDR1 LNHDA, CDR2 SQIVND (reference sequence). CDR3 nucleotides: TGTGCCTTCCGGGGGGGGGTACTGTTTTTT. It codes for CAFRGGVLFF.